This is a list of T cell receptor beta chains from one sample in a study of T cells in localized non-small cell lung cancer. Some clones are missing from TCRdb's copy, which holds only in-frame ones; the method was immunoSEQ multiplex PCR. There are 30,000 to 45,000 clones in the sample; 70% to 90% occur only once, and approximately 6.8% lies in the top ten. The sequencing used peripheral blood, collected before any cancer treatment. The receptors were sampled from a woman aged 40-70 years with stage I lung adenocarcinoma. CDR3s include the opening cysteine and the closing phenylalanine or tryptophan. Fields, in order: V gene, J gene, clone size, D gene, CDR3 protein, CDR3 DNA. D genes are given only for firm matches. Clone size is shown for a subset of rows, as once, few, many or a class of expanded clone.

v_call: TRBV28; j_call: TRBJ2-3; clone_size: NA; d_call: TRBD2; cdr3_aa: CASSPPGLAQDTQYF; cdr3_nt: TGTGCCAGCAGTCCCCCGGGACTAGCGCAAGATACGCAGTATTTT
v_call: TRBV14; j_call: TRBJ1-2; clone_size: NA; d_call: NA; cdr3_aa: CASSQVGFANYGYTF; cdr3_nt: TGTGCCAGCAGCCAAGTGGGATTTGCTAACTATGGCTACACCTTC
v_call: TRBV11-2; j_call: TRBJ2-3; clone_size: once; d_call: NA; cdr3_aa: CASSLVDGASTDTQYF; cdr3_nt: TGTGCCAGCAGCTTAGTGGACGGAGCTAGCACAGATACGCAGTATTTT
v_call: TRBV2; j_call: TRBJ2-6; clone_size: once; d_call: NA; cdr3_aa: CAGHAGLSGANVLTF; cdr3_nt: TGTGCCGGACATGCCGGCCTCTCTGGGGCCAACGTCCTGACTTTC
v_call: TRBV9; j_call: TRBJ1-1; clone_size: NA; d_call: TRBD1; cdr3_aa: CASSVAARGHTEAFF; cdr3_nt: TGTGCCAGCAGCGTAGCCGCAAGGGGGCACACTGAAGCTTTCTTT
v_call: TRBV6-6; j_call: TRBJ1-2; clone_size: NA; d_call: NA; cdr3_aa: CASSSGQRGGYTF; cdr3_nt: TGTGCCAGCAGCTCAGGACAGCGTGGGGGCTACACCTTC
v_call: TRBV6-1; j_call: TRBJ2-1; clone_size: NA; d_call: TRBD2; cdr3_aa: CASSEMLSGGGNEQFF; cdr3_nt: TGTGCCAGCAGTGAAATGCTTAGCGGGGGAGGTAATGAGCAGTTCTTC
v_call: TRBV11-1; j_call: TRBJ2-5; clone_size: once; d_call: NA; cdr3_aa: CASSPEYTSSVETQYF; cdr3_nt: TGTGCCAGCAGCCCCGAGTATACGTCCTCGGTGGAGACCCAGTACTTC
v_call: TRBV15; j_call: TRBJ2-3; clone_size: NA; d_call: NA; cdr3_aa: CATSRDLGEDTQYF; cdr3_nt: TGTGCCACCAGCAGAGATCTGGGGGAGGATACGCAGTATTTT
v_call: TRBV6-1; j_call: TRBJ1-6; clone_size: once; d_call: TRBD1; cdr3_aa: CASSRTGGYSPLHF; cdr3_nt: TGTGCCAGCAGCCGGACAGGTGGCTACTCACCCCTCCACTTT
v_call: TRBV18; j_call: TRBJ2-5; clone_size: NA; d_call: TRBD1; cdr3_aa: CASSPSGQGETQYF; cdr3_nt: TGTGCCAGCTCACCTTCCGGACAGGGAGAGACCCAGTACTTC
v_call: TRBV7-9; j_call: TRBJ1-6; clone_size: NA; d_call: TRBD1; cdr3_aa: CASSLGTGNSPLHF; cdr3_nt: TGTGCCAGCAGCTTAGGGACAGGGAATTCACCCCTCCACTTT
v_call: TRBV28; j_call: TRBJ2-7; clone_size: NA; d_call: NA; cdr3_aa: CASTNTGRSYEQYF; cdr3_nt: TGTGCCAGCACCAACACTGGACGTTCCTACGAGCAGTACTTC
v_call: TRBV27; j_call: TRBJ2-7; clone_size: NA; d_call: TRBD2; cdr3_aa: CASSTSRFSKSSGGAFPREQYF; cdr3_nt: TGTGCCAGCAGTACATCGCGTTTCAGCAAATCTAGCGGGGGGGCCTTCCCTCGGGAGCAGTACTTC
v_call: TRBV2; j_call: TRBJ2-7; clone_size: NA; d_call: NA; cdr3_aa: CASKGQGEVDEQYF; cdr3_nt: TGTGCCAGCAAGGGTCAGGGGGAGGTGGACGAGCAGTACTTC
v_call: TRBV4-2; j_call: TRBJ2-7; clone_size: few; d_call: NA; cdr3_aa: CASSQGINDEAYEQYF; cdr3_nt: TGTGCCAGCAGCCAAGGTATTAACGACGAGGCCTACGAGCAGTACTTC
v_call: TRBV5-4; j_call: TRBJ1-3; clone_size: NA; d_call: TRBD1; cdr3_aa: CASSSHKTGGNTIYF; cdr3_nt: TGTGCCAGCAGCTCGCATAAGACAGGGGGAAACACCATATATTTT
v_call: TRBV2; j_call: TRBJ1-5; clone_size: few; d_call: NA; cdr3_aa: CASSGPTDNQPQHF; cdr3_nt: TGTGCCAGCAGTGGGCCGACCGACAATCAGCCCCAGCATTTT
v_call: TRBV5-1; j_call: TRBJ2-3; clone_size: NA; d_call: TRBD2; cdr3_aa: CASSLQVLAGGTDTQYF; cdr3_nt: TGCGCCAGCAGCTTGCAAGTTCTAGCGGGGGGGACAGATACGCAGTATTTT
v_call: TRBV25-1; j_call: TRBJ1-2; clone_size: NA; d_call: TRBD1; cdr3_aa: CASSESGQGHGYTF; cdr3_nt: TGTGCCAGCAGTGAATCGGGACAGGGTCATGGCTACACCTTC
v_call: TRBV5-4; j_call: TRBJ1-2; clone_size: once; d_call: NA; cdr3_aa: CASSLDGERVNYGYTF; cdr3_nt: TGTGCCAGCAGCTTGGACGGGGAGAGGGTGAACTATGGCTACACCTTC
v_call: TRBV7-9; j_call: TRBJ2-6; clone_size: NA; d_call: TRBD2; cdr3_aa: CASSLTSGGPGANVLTF; cdr3_nt: TGTGCCAGCAGCTTGACTAGCGGGGGCCCTGGGGCCAACGTCCTGACTTTC
v_call: TRBV7-9; j_call: TRBJ2-1; clone_size: NA; d_call: TRBD2; cdr3_aa: CASSLKLAGKGEQFF; cdr3_nt: TGTGCCAGCAGCTTAAAGCTAGCGGGGAAGGGTGAGCAGTTCTTC
v_call: TRBV4-1; j_call: TRBJ2-7; clone_size: once; d_call: TRBD1; cdr3_aa: CASSQAPRDRYYEQYF; cdr3_nt: TGCGCCAGCAGCCAAGCACCACGGGACAGATACTACGAGCAGTACTTC
v_call: TRBV7-9; j_call: TRBJ1-4; clone_size: NA; d_call: TRBD1; cdr3_aa: CASSSTGGNEKLFF; cdr3_nt: TGTGCCAGCAGCTCGACAGGGGGGAATGAAAAACTGTTTTTT
v_call: TRBV2; j_call: TRBJ1-5; clone_size: few; d_call: NA; cdr3_aa: CASSEFGDYSNQPQHF; cdr3_nt: TGTGCCAGCAGTGAATTTGGCGATTATAGCAATCAGCCCCAGCATTTT
v_call: TRBV7-2; j_call: TRBJ1-1; clone_size: NA; d_call: NA; cdr3_aa: CASSLSYTEAFF; cdr3_nt: TGTGCCAGCAGCTTAAGTTACACTGAAGCTTTCTTT
v_call: TRBV9; j_call: TRBJ2-2; clone_size: once; d_call: NA; cdr3_aa: CASSVASVTGELFF; cdr3_nt: TGTGCCAGCAGCGTAGCAAGTGTGACCGGGGAGCTGTTTTTT
v_call: TRBV2; j_call: TRBJ1-4; clone_size: NA; d_call: NA; cdr3_aa: CASSELGSGAGYEKLFF; cdr3_nt: TGTGCCAGCAGTGAACTAGGGTCAGGGGCAGGTTATGAAAAACTGTTTTTT
v_call: TRBV19; j_call: TRBJ2-5; clone_size: NA; d_call: NA; cdr3_aa: CASSIRPGVGEETQYF; cdr3_nt: TGTGCCAGTAGTATCAGGCCGGGGGTCGGGGAAGAGACCCAGTACTTC
v_call: TRBV10-1; j_call: TRBJ2-1; clone_size: NA; d_call: TRBD1; cdr3_aa: CASSTETGTGSNEQFF; cdr3_nt: TGCGCCAGCAGTACCGAAACCGGGACAGGGAGTAATGAGCAGTTCTTC
v_call: TRBV11-2; j_call: TRBJ2-4; clone_size: NA; d_call: TRBD1; cdr3_aa: CASSSLTGDLAKNIQYF; cdr3_nt: TGTGCCAGCAGCTCCTTAACAGGGGACCTAGCCAAAAACATTCAGTACTTC
v_call: TRBV2; j_call: TRBJ1-5; clone_size: NA; d_call: TRBD1; cdr3_aa: CASSPGQGSNQPQHF; cdr3_nt: TGTGCCAGCAGTCCGGGACAGGGTAGCAATCAGCCCCAGCATTTT
v_call: TRBV11-2; j_call: TRBJ2-1; clone_size: NA; d_call: NA; cdr3_aa: CASSLDARGVNEQFF; cdr3_nt: TGTGCCAGCAGCTTAGATGCCCGCGGGGTCAATGAGCAGTTCTTC
v_call: TRBV5-8; j_call: TRBJ2-7; clone_size: NA; d_call: NA; cdr3_aa: CASSLAARTEQYF; cdr3_nt: TGTGCCAGCAGCTTGGCGGCTAGAACCGAGCAGTACTTC
v_call: TRBV11-3; j_call: TRBJ2-3; clone_size: NA; d_call: NA; cdr3_aa: CASSLRSPDTQYF; cdr3_nt: TGTGCCAGCAGCTTACGGTCCCCAGATACGCAGTATTTT
v_call: TRBV6-6; j_call: TRBJ2-6; clone_size: NA; d_call: NA; cdr3_aa: CASSYSSGANVLTF; cdr3_nt: TGTGCCAGCAGTTACTCTTCTGGGGCCAACGTCCTGACTTTC
v_call: TRBV19; j_call: TRBJ2-7; clone_size: NA; d_call: TRBD1; cdr3_aa: CASSIASGQGAYEQYF; cdr3_nt: TGTGCCAGTAGTATAGCAAGTGGACAGGGGGCCTACGAGCAGTACTTC
v_call: TRBV18; j_call: TRBJ1-5; clone_size: few; d_call: NA; cdr3_aa: CASSPRQGGSLYQPQHF; cdr3_nt: TGTGCCAGCTCGCCCCGGCAGGGTGGGAGCCTATATCAGCCCCAGCATTTT
v_call: TRBV28; j_call: TRBJ2-7; clone_size: NA; d_call: NA; cdr3_aa: CASSSRTGRSNEQYF; cdr3_nt: TGTGCCAGCAGTTCTCGAACAGGTAGGAGTAACGAGCAGTACTTC
v_call: TRBV11-2; j_call: TRBJ2-6; clone_size: NA; d_call: NA; cdr3_aa: CASGDRSGANVLTF; cdr3_nt: TGTGCCAGCGGGGACCGCTCTGGGGCCAACGTCCTGACTTTC
v_call: TRBV4-2; j_call: TRBJ1-6; clone_size: NA; d_call: TRBD1; cdr3_aa: CASSEIGTGGNNSPLHF; cdr3_nt: TGTGCCAGCAGCGAGATCGGGACAGGGGGTAATAATTCACCCCTCCACTTT
v_call: TRBV18; j_call: TRBJ1-2; clone_size: NA; d_call: NA; cdr3_aa: CASSPRGLANYGYTF; cdr3_nt: TGTGCCAGCTCACCAAGGGGGTTAGCTAACTATGGCTACACCTTC
v_call: TRBV4-2; j_call: TRBJ2-2; clone_size: NA; d_call: NA; cdr3_aa: CASSQGDPRGTGELFF; cdr3_nt: TGTGCCAGCAGCCAAGGGGACCCCCGAGGCACCGGGGAGCTGTTTTTT
v_call: TRBV7-2; j_call: TRBJ2-3; clone_size: NA; d_call: TRBD2; cdr3_aa: CASSLGTSGGQDTQYF; cdr3_nt: TGTGCCAGCAGCTTAGGGACTAGCGGGGGCCAGGATACGCAGTATTTT
v_call: TRBV2; j_call: TRBJ2-7; clone_size: NA; d_call: NA; cdr3_aa: CASSSMGYEQYF; cdr3_nt: TGTGCCAGCAGTTCAATGGGGTACGAGCAGTACTTC
v_call: TRBV28; j_call: TRBJ2-1; clone_size: NA; d_call: NA; cdr3_aa: CASRSGTGHNEQFF; cdr3_nt: TGTGCCAGCAGATCCGGGACGGGACACAATGAGCAGTTCTTC
v_call: TRBV5-4; j_call: TRBJ1-3; clone_size: NA; d_call: NA; cdr3_aa: CASSLDFSSGNTIYF; cdr3_nt: TGTGCCAGCAGCTTGGATTTTTCCTCTGGAAACACCATATATTTT